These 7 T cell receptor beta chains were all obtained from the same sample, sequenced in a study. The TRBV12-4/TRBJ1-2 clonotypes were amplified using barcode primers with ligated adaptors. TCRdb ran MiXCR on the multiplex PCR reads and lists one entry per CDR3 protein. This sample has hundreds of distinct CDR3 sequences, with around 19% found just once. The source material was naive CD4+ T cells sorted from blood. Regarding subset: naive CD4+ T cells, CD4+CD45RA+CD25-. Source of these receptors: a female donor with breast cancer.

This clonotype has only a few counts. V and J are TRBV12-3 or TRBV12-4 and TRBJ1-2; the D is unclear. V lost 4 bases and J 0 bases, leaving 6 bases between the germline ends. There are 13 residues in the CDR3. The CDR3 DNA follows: TGTGCCAGCAGTTCGCAATCTAACTATGGCTACACCTTC. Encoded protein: CASSSQSNYGYTF.

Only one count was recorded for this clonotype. The CDR3 reads CASSLATYNYTF. The DNA of the CDR3 is TGTGCCAGCAGTTTAGCAACCTATAACTACACCTTC. The genes are TRBV12-3 or TRBV12-4 and TRBJ1-2; D remains unclear. Trimming took 0 bases from V and 10 from J, leaving 9 bases between them. There are 12 residues in the CDR3.

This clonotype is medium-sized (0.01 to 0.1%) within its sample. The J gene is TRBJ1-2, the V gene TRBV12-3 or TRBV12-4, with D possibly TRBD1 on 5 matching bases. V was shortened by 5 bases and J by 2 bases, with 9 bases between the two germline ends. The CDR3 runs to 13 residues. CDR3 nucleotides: TGTGCCAGCAGTCCCTCAGGGAACTATGGCTACACCTTC. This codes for CASSPSGNYGYTF.

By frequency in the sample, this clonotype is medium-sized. The CDR3 DNA sequence: TGTGCCAGCAGTTTAGGCCGGCAGGACTATGGCTACACCTTC. This encodes CASSLGRQDYGYTF. V gene TRBV12-3 or TRBV12-4 combines with J gene TRBJ1-2; no reliable D call. The V end was cut by 1 base, the J end by 3 bases, with 9 bases between. This CDR3 contains 14 residues.

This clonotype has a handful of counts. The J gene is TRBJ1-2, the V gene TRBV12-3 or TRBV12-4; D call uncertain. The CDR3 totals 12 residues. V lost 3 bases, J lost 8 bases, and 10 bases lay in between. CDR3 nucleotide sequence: TGTGCCAGCAGTTTCTCCCGTGTGGGCTACACCTTC. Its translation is CASSFSRVGYTF.

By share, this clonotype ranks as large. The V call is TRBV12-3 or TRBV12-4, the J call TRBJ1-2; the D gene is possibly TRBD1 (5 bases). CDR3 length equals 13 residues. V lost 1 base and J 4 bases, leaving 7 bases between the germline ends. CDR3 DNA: TGTGCCAGCAGTTTAGACAGGTCCTATGGCTACACCTTC. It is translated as CASSLDRSYGYTF.

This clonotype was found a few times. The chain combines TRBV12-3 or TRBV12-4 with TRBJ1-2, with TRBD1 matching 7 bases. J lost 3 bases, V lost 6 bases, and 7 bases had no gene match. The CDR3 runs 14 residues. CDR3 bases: TGTGCCAGCAGCAACTACGGGACAGACTATGGCTACACCTTC. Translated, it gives CASSNYGTDYGYTF.